This TCR beta chain was observed in a study of CD8 T cells in ankylosing spondylitis. Study-wide points: For ankylosing spondylitis blood, a TCR beta motif of several highly homologous variants appeared characteristic.

Trimming cost V 10 bases and J 7 bases; bases outside gene matches: 5. The CDR3 is made up of 13 amino acids. Germline values: CDR1 MDHEN, CDR2 SYDVKM. Worth noting for this clonotype: Its target is unknown.

Construction of TCR beta libraries was performed using quantitative 5'-RACE with molecular barcodes. MiXCR was run by TCRdb on the 5' RACE reads, yielding one entry per CDR3 protein. The table shows 120,000 to 150,000 distinct CDR3 sequences, with more than 7% occurring only once. V gene TRBV28 combines with J gene TRBJ1-4; 11 bases fit TRBD1. The TCR sequence derives from a male donor with ankylosing spondylitis. The sequenced sample was synovial fluid, either unsorted or a sorted T cell fraction (not recorded which). The CDR3: CATEDRGREKLFF. The CDR3 nucleotides read TGTGCCACCGAGGACAGGGGGCGTGAAAAACTGTTTTTT.